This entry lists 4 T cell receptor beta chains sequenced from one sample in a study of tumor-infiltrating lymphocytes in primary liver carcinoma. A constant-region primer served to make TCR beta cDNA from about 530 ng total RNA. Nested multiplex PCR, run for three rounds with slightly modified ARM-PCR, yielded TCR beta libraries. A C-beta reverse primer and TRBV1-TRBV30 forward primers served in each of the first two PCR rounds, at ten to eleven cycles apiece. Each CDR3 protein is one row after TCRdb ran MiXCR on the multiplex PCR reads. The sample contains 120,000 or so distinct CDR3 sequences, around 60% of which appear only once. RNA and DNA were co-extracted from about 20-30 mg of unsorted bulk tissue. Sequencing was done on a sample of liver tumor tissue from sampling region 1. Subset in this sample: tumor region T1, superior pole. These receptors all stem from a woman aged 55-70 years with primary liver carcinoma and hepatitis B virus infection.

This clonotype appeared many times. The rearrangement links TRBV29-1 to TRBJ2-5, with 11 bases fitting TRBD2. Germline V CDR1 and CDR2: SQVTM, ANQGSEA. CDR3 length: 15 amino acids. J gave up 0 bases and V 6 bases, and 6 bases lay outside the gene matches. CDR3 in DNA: TGCAGCGTCTTTGGGGGACTAGCGGACCAAGAGACCCAGTACTTC. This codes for CSVFGGLADQETQYF.

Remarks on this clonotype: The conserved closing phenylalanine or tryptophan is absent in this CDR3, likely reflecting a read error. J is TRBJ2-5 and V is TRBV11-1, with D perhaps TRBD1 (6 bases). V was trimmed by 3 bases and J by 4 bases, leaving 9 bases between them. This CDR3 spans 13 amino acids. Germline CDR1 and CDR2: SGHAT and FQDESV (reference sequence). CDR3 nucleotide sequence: TGTGCCAGCAGCTTCAGGGGTTTAGAGACCCAGTACTGC. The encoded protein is CASSFRGLETQYC.

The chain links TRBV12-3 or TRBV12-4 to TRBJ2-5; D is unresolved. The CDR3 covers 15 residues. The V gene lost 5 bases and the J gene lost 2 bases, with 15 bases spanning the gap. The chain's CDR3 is CASSLVTHGQETQYF. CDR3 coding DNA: TGTGCCAGCAGTCTGGTTACCCACGGGCAAGAGACCCAGTACTTC.

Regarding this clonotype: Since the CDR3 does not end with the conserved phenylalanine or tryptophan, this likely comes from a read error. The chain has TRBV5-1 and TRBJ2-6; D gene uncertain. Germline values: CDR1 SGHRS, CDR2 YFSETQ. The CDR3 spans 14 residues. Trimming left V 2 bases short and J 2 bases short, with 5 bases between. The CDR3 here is CASSLEPGANVLTL. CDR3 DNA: TGCGCCAGCAGCTTAGAGCCTGGGGCCAACGTCCTGACTCTC.